The clone carrying this TCR beta chain was seen many times. This sample was taken from a study of read filtering for tumor transcriptome and immune sequencing. Study details: R-ISS stage counts were 8 or 9 for I, about 17 for II, six or seven for III. DNase treatment preceded whole-transcriptome library preparation.

From roughly 390 ng of RNA, a library with molecular barcoded alpha/delta and beta/gamma adaptors was made. TCRdb called the reads again in MiXCR, with one record for every CDR3 protein. The sample records around 44,000 distinct CDR3 sequences, roughly 13% being singletons. The germline V gene has CDR1 MDHEN and CDR2 SYDVKM. Deletions cut 1 base from V and 3 bases from J, with 15 bases between. CDR3 length equals 16 residues. The receptor's source is a donor at least 40 years old with multiple myeloma. V usage is TRBV28 and J usage is TRBJ1-2; possible D gene TRBD1, 5 bases. The sample taken for sequencing was a population of CD138-negative cells sorted from bone marrow. CDR3 in amino acids: CASSLSVGTVDYGYTF. In DNA, the CDR3 is TGTGCCAGCAGTTTATCTGTGGGGACCGTTGACTATGGCTACACCTTC.